These 3 T cell receptor beta chains came from one sample sequenced in a study of blood T cell repertoires in COVID-19 (dated by TCRdb to 2019 to 2021). Receptor libraries were prepared by the immunoSEQ multiplex PCR assay. The source is immuneACCESS, and TCRdb retained only in-frame sequences with V and J called. Part of the clones is not carried over; for the studies checked, unresolved V genes explain less than half of this, and the remainder is unexplained. Across this sample there are 300,000 to 350,000 clones, with 75% to 95% seen only once. The ten largest clones add up to about 6.8% of the sample. The sequencing sample was made of peripheral blood. These receptor sequences come from a woman aged 25-40 years with COVID-19, enrolled during active disease.

This clone was seen a few times. The chain carries TRBV15 and TRBJ2-5, with TRBD1 as a possible D gene (6 bases). The CDR3 consists of 14 residues. CDR1 and CDR2 from the germline V gene are LNHNV and YYDKDF (reference sequence). Trimming removed 1 base from V and 4 bases from J, with 10 bases in between. The CDR3 sequence: CATSRGGQRETQYF. DNA for the CDR3: TGTGCCACCAGCAGAGGAGGACAGAGAGAGACCCAGTACTTC. Full variable domain (missing parts from reference TRBV15 and TRBJ2-5): DAMVIQNPRYQVTQFGKPVTLSCSQTLNHNVMYWYQQKSSQAPKLLFHYYDKDFNNEADTPDNFQSRRPNTSFCFLDIRSPGLGDTAMYLCATSRGGQRETQYFGPGTRLLVL.

V gene TRBV6-6 combines with J gene TRBJ2-2; TRBD1 matches 9 bases. V trimming: 4 bases; J trimming: 4 bases; junction bases outside the gene matches: 7. The germline CDR1 and CDR2 sequences are MNHNY and SVGAGI (reference sequence). CDR3 length: 16 amino acids. The CDR3 spells CASSWGPGQGTGELFF. CDR3 DNA sequence: TGTGCCAGCAGTTGGGGACCGGGACAGGGCACCGGGGAGCTGTTTTTT.

The rearrangement links TRBV2 to TRBJ1-5, with 9 bases aligning to TRBD1. Losses at the gene ends were 6 bases for V and 0 bases for J; bases not matched to a gene: 9. Per germline, CDR1 SNHLY and CDR2 FYNNEI. This CDR3 comprises 17 residues. The CDR3 DNA follows: TGTGCCAGCAGATGGGACAGGGTAGGTCATAGCAATCAGCCCCAGCATTTT. This translates into CASRWDRVGHSNQPQHF.